The clone carrying this TCR beta chain has only a few counts. Antigen unknown. Regarding time point: patch test 1, 2 weeks after DPC sensitization. Treatment noted: therapeutic diphenylcyclopropenone sensitization with weekly scalp DPC. The data stem from a study of human T cells and chemical hapten exposure. Whole-study results and caveats: Counts of TCRs above 1 in 1000 frequency stayed unchanged with DPC sensitization.

The CDR3 is made up of 13 amino acids. Per germline, CDR1 MNHEY and CDR2 SVGEGT. V gave up 0 bases and J gave up 0 bases, with 3 bases separating them. One entry per CDR3 protein, called by TCRdb with MiXCR from the RACE reads. Of 75,000 to 100,000 distinct CDR3 sequences in the sample, 10% to 13% were seen once. The sample consisted of whole blood, taken in connection with sensitization to the hapten diphenylcyclopropenone (DPC). The chain combines TRBV6-2 or TRBV6-3 with TRBJ2-7; D gene uncertain. This sequence was found in a man aged 35 to 55 with alopecia areata. Some clones in this sample may be carry-over from other donors' samples. CDR3 DNA: TGTGCCAGCAGTTACTCCCTCTCCTACGAGCAGTACGTC. Its protein product is CASSYSLSYEQYV.